This T cell receptor beta chain was recorded in a study of OX40 agonist ivuxolimab in advanced cancers. Study summary: Patients received the agonistic anti-OX40 (CD134) antibody ivuxolimab. In this trial design, patients received ivuxolimab intravenously at 0.01 to 10 mg/kg every 2 weeks. Patients achieving partial responses numbered three: one hepatocellular carcinoma case and two cutaneous melanoma cases.

Measured with immunoSEQ multiplex PCR; TCRdb has only the in-frame clones, and not every one. The repertoire consists of 80,000 to 130,000 clones, with less than 95% occurring once and the leading ten covering more than 0.25%. This CDR3 has 14 amino acids. Deletions cut 0 bases from V and 2 bases from J, with 8 bases between. Germline loops: CDR1 MGHRA, CDR2 YSYEKL. The source of this sequence is an adult with an advanced solid tumor such as melanoma, head and neck, liver or kidney cancer. The genes are TRBV4-1 and TRBJ2-7; D tentatively reads TRBD1 or TRBD2 (5 bases each). The sequenced sample was CD4+ or CD8+ T cells sorted from blood, obtained in a trial of the OX40 agonist ivuxolimab. CDR3: CASSQDEGPYEQYF. Here the CDR3 DNA reads TGCGCCAGCAGCCAAGATGAGGGACCCTACGAGCAGTACTTC.